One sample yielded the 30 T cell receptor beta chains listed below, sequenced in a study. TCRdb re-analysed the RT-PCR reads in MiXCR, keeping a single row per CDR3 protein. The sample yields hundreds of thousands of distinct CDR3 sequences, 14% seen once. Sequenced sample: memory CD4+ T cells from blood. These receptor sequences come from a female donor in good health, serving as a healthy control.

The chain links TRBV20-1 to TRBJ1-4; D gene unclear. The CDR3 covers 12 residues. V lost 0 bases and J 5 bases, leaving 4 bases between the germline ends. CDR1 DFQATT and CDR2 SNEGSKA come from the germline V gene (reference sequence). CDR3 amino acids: CSARDQNEKLFF. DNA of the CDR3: TGCAGTGCTAGAGACCAGAATGAAAAACTGTTTTTT.

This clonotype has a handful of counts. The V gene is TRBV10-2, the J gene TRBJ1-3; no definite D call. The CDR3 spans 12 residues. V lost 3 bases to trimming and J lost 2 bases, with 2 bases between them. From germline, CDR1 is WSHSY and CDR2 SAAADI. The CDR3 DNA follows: TGCGCCAGCAGTGATCCTGGAAACACCATATATTTT. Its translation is CASSDPGNTIYF.

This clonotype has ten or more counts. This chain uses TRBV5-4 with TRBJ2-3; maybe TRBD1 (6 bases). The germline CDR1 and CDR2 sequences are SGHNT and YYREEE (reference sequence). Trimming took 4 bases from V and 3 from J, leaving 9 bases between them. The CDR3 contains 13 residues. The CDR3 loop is CASSVRGTDTQYF. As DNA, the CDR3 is TGTGCCAGCAGCGTAAGGGGGACAGATACGCAGTATTTT.

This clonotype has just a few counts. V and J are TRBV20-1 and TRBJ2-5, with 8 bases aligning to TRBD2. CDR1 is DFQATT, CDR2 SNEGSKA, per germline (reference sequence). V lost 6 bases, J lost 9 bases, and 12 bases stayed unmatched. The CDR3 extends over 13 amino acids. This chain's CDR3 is CSARLAGLGAQYF. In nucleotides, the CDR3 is TGCAGTGCCCGCCTAGCGGGCCTGGGGGCCCAGTACTTC.

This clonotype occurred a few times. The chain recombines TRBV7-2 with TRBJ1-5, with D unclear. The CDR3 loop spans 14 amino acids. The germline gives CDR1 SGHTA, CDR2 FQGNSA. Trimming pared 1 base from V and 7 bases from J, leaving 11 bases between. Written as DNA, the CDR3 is TGTGCCAGCAGCTTAGTTTGGGTGGAACAGCCCCAGCATTTT. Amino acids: CASSLVWVEQPQHF. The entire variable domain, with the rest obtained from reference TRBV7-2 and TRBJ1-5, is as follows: GAGVSQSPSNKVTEKGKDVELRCDPISGHTALYWYRQSLGQGLEFLIYFQGNSAPDKSGLPSDRFSAERTGGSVSTLTIQRTQQEDSAVYLCASSLVWVEQPQHFGDGTRLSIL.

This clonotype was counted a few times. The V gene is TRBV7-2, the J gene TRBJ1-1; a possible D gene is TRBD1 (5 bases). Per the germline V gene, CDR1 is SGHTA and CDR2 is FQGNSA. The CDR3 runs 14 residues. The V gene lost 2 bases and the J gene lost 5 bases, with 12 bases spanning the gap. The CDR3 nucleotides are TGTGCCAGCAGCTTAACCCAGGGAAGTACTGAAGCTTTCTTT. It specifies CASSLTQGSTEAFF.

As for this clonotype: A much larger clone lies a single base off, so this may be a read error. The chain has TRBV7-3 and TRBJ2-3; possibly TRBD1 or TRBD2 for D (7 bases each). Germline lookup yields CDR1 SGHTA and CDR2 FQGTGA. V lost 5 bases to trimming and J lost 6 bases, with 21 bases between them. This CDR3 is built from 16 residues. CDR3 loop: CASSRGGQRTSDTQYF. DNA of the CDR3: TGTGCCAGCAGCCGCGGGGGACAGAGGACTTCGGATACGCAGTATTTT.

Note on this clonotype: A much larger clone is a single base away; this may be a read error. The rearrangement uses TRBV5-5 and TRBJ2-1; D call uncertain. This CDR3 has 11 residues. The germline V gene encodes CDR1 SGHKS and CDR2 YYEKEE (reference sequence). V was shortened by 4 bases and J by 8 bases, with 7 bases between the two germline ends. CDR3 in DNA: TGTGCCAGCAGCCGGAACGATGAGCAGTTCTTC. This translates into CASSRNDEQFF.

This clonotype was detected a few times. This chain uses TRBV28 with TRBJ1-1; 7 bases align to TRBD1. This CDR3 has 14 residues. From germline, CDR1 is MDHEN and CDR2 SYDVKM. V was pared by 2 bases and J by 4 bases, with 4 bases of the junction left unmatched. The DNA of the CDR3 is TGTGCCAGCAGTTTAAGCAGGGGGATCACTGAAGCTTTCTTT. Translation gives CASSLSRGITEAFF.

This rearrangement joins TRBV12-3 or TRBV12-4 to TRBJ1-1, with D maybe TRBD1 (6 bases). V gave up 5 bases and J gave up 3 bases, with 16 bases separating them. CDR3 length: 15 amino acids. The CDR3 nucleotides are TGTGCCAGCAGTACAGGGAGGGGGGGCGACACTGAAGCTTTCTTT. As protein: CASSTGRGGDTEAFF.

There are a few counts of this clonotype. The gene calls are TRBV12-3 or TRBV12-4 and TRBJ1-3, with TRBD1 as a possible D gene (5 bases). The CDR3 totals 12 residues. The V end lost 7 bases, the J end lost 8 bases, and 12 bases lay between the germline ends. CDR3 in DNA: TGTGCCAGCACGGGGACGGTCGACACCATATATTTT. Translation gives CASTGTVDTIYF.

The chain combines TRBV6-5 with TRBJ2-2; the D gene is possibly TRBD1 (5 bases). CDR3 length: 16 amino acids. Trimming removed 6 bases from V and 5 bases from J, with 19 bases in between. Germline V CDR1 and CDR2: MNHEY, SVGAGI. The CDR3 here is CASSKRFQGGTGELFF. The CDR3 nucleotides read TGTGCCAGCAGCAAGAGGTTCCAGGGTGGGACCGGGGAGCTGTTTTTT.

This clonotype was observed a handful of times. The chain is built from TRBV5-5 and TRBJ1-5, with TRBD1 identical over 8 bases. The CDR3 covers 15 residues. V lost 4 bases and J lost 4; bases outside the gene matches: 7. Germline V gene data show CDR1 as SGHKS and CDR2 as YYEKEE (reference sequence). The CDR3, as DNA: TGTGCCAGCAGCGTAACGGGACAGGTAAATCAGCCCCAGCATTTT. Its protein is CASSVTGQVNQPQHF.

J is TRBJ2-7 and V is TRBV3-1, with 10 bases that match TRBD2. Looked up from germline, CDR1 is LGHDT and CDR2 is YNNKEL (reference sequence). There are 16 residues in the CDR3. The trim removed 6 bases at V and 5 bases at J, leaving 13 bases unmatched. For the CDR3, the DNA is TGTGCCAGCAGTAAATCTGTAAGAGCGGGGGGGGACGAGCAGTACTTC. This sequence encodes CASSKSVRAGGDEQYF.

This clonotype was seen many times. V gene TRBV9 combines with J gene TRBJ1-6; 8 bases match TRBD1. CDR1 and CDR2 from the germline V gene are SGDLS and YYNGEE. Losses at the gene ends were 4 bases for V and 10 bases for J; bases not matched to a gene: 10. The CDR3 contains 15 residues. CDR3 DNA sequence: TGTGCCAGCAGCACGGGGGGGACAGGTGGATCACCCCTCCACTTT. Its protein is CASSTGGTGGSPLHF.

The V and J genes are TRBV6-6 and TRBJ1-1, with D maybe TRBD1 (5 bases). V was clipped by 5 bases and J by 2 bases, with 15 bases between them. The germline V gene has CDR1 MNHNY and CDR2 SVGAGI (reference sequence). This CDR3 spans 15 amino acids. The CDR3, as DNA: TGTGCCAGCAGTAAAGGGGATTTCACAAACACTGAAGCTTTCTTT. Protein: CASSKGDFTNTEAFF.

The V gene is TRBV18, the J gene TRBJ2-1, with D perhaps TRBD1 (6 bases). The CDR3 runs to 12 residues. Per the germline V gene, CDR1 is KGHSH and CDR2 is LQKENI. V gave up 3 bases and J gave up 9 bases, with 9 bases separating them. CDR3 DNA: TGTGCCAGCTCACCCAGGGGCGCTGAGCAGTTCTTC. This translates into CASSPRGAEQFF.

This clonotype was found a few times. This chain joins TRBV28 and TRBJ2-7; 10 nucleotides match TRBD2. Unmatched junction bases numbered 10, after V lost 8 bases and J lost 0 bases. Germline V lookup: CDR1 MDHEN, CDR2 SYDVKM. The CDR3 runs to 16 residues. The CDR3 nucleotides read TGTGCCAGCCGGTATGAAGGACTAGCGGACTCCTACGAGCAGTACTTC. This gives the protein CASRYEGLADSYEQYF.

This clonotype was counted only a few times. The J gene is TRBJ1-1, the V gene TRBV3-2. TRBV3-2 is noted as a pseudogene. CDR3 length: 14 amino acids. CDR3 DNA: TGTGCCAGCAGCCAGGTCGTGGAGAACACTGAAGCTTTCTTT. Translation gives CASSQVVENTEAFF.

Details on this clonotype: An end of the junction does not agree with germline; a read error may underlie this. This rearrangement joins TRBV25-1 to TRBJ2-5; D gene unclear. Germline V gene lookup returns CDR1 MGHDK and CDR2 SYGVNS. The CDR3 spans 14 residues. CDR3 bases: TGTGCCAGCAGCGAATGGGCAGGCCAAGAGACCCAGTACTTC. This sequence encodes CASSEWAGQETQYF.

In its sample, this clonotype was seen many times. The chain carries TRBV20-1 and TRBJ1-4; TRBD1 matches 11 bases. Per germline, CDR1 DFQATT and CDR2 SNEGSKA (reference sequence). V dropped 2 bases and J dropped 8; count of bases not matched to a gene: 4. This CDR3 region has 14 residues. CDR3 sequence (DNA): TGCAGTGCTAGATCTGGGACAGGGGGGGAAAAACTGTTTTTT. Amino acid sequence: CSARSGTGGEKLFF.

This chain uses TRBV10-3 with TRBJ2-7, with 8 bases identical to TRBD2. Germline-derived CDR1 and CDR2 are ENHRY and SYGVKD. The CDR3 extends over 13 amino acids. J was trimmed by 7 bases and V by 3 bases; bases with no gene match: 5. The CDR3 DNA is TGTGCCATCAGTGAAGCGGGAGAGGGAGAGCAGTACTTC. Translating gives CAISEAGEGEQYF.

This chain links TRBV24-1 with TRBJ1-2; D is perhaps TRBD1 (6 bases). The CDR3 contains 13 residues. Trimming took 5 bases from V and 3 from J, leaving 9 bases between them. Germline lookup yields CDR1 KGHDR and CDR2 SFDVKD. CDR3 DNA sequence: TGTGCCACCAGTGGATGGACAGACTATGGCTACACCTTC. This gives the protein CATSGWTDYGYTF.

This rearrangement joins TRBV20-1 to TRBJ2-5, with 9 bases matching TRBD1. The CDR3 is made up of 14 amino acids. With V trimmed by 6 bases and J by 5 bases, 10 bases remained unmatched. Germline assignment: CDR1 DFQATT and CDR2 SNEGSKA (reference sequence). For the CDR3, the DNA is TGCAGTGCGTTAGACAGGGGGGCGGGGGAGACCCAGTACTTC. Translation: CSALDRGAGETQYF.

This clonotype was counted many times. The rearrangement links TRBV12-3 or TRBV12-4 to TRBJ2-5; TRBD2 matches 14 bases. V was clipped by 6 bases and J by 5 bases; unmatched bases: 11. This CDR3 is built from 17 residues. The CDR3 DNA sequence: TGTGCCAGCAGCCGGGGACTAGCGGGAGCCACGGGGGAGACCCAGTACTTC. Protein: CASSRGLAGATGETQYF.

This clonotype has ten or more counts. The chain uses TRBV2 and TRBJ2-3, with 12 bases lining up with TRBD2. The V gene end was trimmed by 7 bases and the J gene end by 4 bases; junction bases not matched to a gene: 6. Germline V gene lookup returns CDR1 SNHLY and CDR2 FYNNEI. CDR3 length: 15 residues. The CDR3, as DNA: TGTGCCAGCACTTGGACTAGCGGGAAGTCAGATACGCAGTATTTT. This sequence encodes CASTWTSGKSDTQYF.

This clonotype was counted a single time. The CDR3 DNA follows: TGTGCCACCAGTGATAGGAGAGAGACCCAGTACTTC. It is translated as CATSDRRETQYF. The chain uses TRBV24-1 and TRBJ2-5; D gene ambiguous. Trimming took 3 bases from V and 4 from J, leaving 5 bases between them. CDR1 is KGHDR and CDR2 is SFDVKD in the germline V gene. The CDR3 runs to 12 residues.

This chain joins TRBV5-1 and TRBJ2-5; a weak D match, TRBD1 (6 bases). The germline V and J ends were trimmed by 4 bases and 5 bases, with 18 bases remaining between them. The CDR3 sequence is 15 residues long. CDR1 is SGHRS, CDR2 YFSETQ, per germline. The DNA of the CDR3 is TGCGCCAGCAGCATGGGGGCTCAGGGTCGGGAGACCCAGTACTTC. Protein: CASSMGAQGRETQYF.

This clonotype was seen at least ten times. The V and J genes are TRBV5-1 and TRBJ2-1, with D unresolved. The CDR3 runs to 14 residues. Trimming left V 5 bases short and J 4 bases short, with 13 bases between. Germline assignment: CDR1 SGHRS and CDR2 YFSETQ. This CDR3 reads CASRSQGPYNEQFF. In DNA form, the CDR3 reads TGCGCCAGCAGGTCCCAAGGGCCTTACAATGAGCAGTTCTTC.

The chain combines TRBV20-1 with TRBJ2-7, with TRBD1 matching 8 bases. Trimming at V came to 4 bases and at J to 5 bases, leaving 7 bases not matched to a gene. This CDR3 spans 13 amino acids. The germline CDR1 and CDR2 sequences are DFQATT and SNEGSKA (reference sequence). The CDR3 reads CSAMTGDLHEQYF. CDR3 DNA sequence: TGCAGTGCTATGACAGGGGATCTTCACGAGCAGTACTTC.